Listed here are 4 T cell receptor beta chains from one sample, sequenced in a study of shared clonotypes between healthy human individuals (dated by TCRdb to between 2020 and 2021). CD8 naive samples were CD45RO-negative cells positively selected for CCR7, giving a CD45RA+CCR7+ population that excluded TemRA cells. The library was built by means of the immunoSEQ multiplex PCR assay. Entries here come from immuneACCESS through TCRdb and include only in-frame sequences with V and J called. Some clones fail to appear in such tables; in the studies checked, an unresolved V gene covers under half of the shortfall, and the cause of the remainder is unknown. Across this sample there are 2 million to 2.5 million clones, with under 95% seen only once. The biggest ten clones account for roughly 1.8% of the sample. Material for sequencing was naive CD8+ T cells from PBMCs. Interpreted using the paper, the cell subset or site label stands for: CD45RA+CCR7+. These receptors all come from a man between 18 and 35 years old in good health. Some clones in this sample may be carry-over from other donors' samples.

The chain carries TRBV29-1 and TRBJ2-1; TRBD1 aligns across 7 bases. V gave up 7 bases and J gave up 7 bases; unmatched junction bases: 19. Germline CDR1 is SQVTM and CDR2 is ANQGSEA. This CDR3 region has 16 residues. This chain's CDR3 is CSARGSGVRVRNEQFF. CDR3 DNA sequence: TGCAGCGCCAGGGGGTCCGGGGTCCGGGTGCGGAATGAGCAGTTCTTC.

This chain joins TRBV14 and TRBJ1-1; 7 bases align to TRBD1. The V gene's germline CDR1 is SGHDN and CDR2 FVKESK. This CDR3 comprises 13 residues. Trimming at V came to 4 bases and at J to 5 bases, leaving 4 bases not matched to a gene. This chain's CDR3 is CASSPTGATEAFF. CDR3 DNA: TGTGCCAGCAGCCCAACAGGGGCTACTGAAGCTTTCTTT.

This clone was counted once. The rearrangement uses TRBV28 and TRBJ2-5; D not resolved. The CDR3 loop spans 12 amino acids. Germline loops: CDR1 MDHEN, CDR2 SYDVKM. Trimming pared 2 bases from V and 13 bases from J, leaving 14 bases between. CDR3 region: CASSLTGHPGYF. Written as DNA, the CDR3 is TGTGCCAGCAGTTTAACTGGGCACCCGGGGTACTTC.

CDR3 sequence (DNA): TGTGCCAGTAGTATGACCTCCGGGGCCCCCTACGAGCAGTACTTC. Protein: CASSMTSGAPYEQYF. The chain uses TRBV19 and TRBJ2-7; D possibly uses TRBD1 or TRBD2 (5 bases each). Trimming removed 3 bases from V and 2 bases from J, with 14 bases in between. The CDR3 sequence is 15 residues long. Germline V gene sequence: CDR1 LNHDA, CDR2 SQIVND (reference sequence).